The source of this TCR beta chain is a study of read filtering for tumor transcriptome and immune sequencing. This library used 300 to 450 ng RNA and molecular barcoded adaptors spanning alpha/delta and beta/gamma chains. MiXCR, applied by TCRdb to the reads, yields one record per CDR3 protein. The sample lists 120,000 or so distinct CDR3 sequences, 10% to 15% seen once, with approximately 11% in the top ten. This clonotype came up many times. The germline CDR1 and CDR2 sequences are SQVTM and ANQGSEA. This CDR3 has 13 amino acids. J gave up 6 bases and V 6 bases, and 8 bases lay outside the gene matches.

The receptor's source is a donor at least 40 years old with multiple myeloma. The V gene is TRBV29-1, the J gene TRBJ2-1; 7 bases match TRBD1. Sample: a population of CD138-negative cells sorted from bone marrow. The CDR3 region is CSVAGTAPNEQFF. The CDR3 region has the DNA TGCAGCGTAGCTGGGACAGCTCCCAATGAGCAGTTCTTC.